This entry features one T cell receptor beta chain sequence. Its antigen is not known. Generated by immunoSEQ multiplex PCR, the TCRdb table keeps only in-frame clones and is missing some. The data contain 44,000 or so clones, more than 80% of them singletons. The sample belongs to a study of T cell responses to AZD1222 COVID-19 vaccine. At the level of the study: Second doses were pooled across both intervals (about 4 or about 12 weeks). Study outcomes and limitations: Most donors were white British, females outnumbered males, and clonal diversity was possibly underestimated. An increase in Spike-specific TCR breadth and depth was observed after two AZD1222 doses. Baseline serostatus was positive in only a handful of AZD1222 recipients.

Germline values: CDR1 SGHRS, CDR2 YFSETQ. V lost 0 bases and J lost 1, with 13 bases in between. The CDR3 runs to 16 residues. This specimen consisted of peripheral blood, obtained on day 0 of AZD1222 vaccination. The source of this sequence is an adult in good health. The chain joins TRBV5-1 to TRBJ1-1; possible D gene TRBD1, 5 bases. CDR3 bases: TGCGCCAGCAGCTTGGGGGCAAGACAGAGGAACACTGAAGCTTTCTTT. This codes for CASSLGARQRNTEAFF.